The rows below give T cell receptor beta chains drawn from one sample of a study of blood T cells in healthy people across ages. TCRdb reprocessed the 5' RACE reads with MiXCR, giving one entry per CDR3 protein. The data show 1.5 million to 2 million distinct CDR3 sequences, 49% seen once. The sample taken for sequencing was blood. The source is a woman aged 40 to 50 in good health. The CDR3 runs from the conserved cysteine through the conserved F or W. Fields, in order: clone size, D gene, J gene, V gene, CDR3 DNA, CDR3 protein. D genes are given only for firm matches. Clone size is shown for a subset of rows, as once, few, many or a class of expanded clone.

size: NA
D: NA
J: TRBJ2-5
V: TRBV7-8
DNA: TGTGCCAGCCGTGCGAGGGCTCAAGAGACCCAGTACTTC
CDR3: CASRARAQETQYF

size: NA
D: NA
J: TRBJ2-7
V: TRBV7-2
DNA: TGTGCCAGCAGCATCGACGGTGGGGGGAGGAGCTACGAGCAGTACTTC
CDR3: CASSIDGGGRSYEQYF

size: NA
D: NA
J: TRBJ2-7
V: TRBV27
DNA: TGTGCCTGCAGTGCTCAGGGCTTCTACGAGCAGTACTTC
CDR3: CACSAQGFYEQYF

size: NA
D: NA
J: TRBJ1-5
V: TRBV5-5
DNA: TGTGCCAGCAGCTTGGGAGGTAGGACCTCGGGACAGCCCCAGCATTTT
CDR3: CASSLGGRTSGQPQHF

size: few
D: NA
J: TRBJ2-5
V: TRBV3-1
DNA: TGTGCCAGCAGGACCGGGAAAGAGCAAGAGACCCAGTACTTC
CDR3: CASRTGKEQETQYF

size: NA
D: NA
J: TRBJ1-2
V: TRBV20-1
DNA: TGCAGTGCCCCAAAAGACGGCCACTATGGCTACACCTTC
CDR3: CSAPKDGHYGYTF

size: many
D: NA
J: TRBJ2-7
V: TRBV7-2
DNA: TGTGCCAGCAGCTTAGACCCGACAGGTTTCTACGAGCAGTACTTC
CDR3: CASSLDPTGFYEQYF

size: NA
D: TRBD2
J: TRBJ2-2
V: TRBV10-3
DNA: TGTGCCATCAGTGACGGGACTAGCTCTAACACCGGGGAGCTGTTTTTT
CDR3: CAISDGTSSNTGELFF

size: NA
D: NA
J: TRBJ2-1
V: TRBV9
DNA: TGTGCCAGCAACCCAGGGACCAATGAGCAGTTCTTC
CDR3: CASNPGTNEQFF

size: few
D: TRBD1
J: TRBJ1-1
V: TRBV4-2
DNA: TGTGCCAGCAGCCAGTCGACAGGGCGGAACACTGAAGCTTTCTTT
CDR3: CASSQSTGRNTEAFF

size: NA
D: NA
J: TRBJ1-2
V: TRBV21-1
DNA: TGTGCCAGCAGCAAATATTTGTTTTCCGTTAGGAGGTTCAACTATGGCTACACCTTC
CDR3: CASSKYLFSVRRFNYGYTF

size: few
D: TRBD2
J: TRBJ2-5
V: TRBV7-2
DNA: TGTGCCAGCAGCCAGAGCGGGGTCCAAGAGACCCAGTACTTC
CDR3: CASSQSGVQETQYF

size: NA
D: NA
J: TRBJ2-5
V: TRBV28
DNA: TGTGCCAGCAGTCCTTGGGTGGGTGGAGAGACCCAGTACTTC
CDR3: CASSPWVGGETQYF